The 32 T cell receptor beta chains below come from one sample, sequenced in a study of graft-versus-host responses after intestinal transplantation. The table came from immunoSEQ multiplex PCR; TCRdb's copy has only in-frame clones and leaves some out. Among roughly 45,000 clones listed, over 85% were seen once. The specimen comprised PBMCs, sampled around 48 weeks after intestinal transplant. The receptors come from a human patient who received an intestinal transplant, so some T cells may come from the graft donor.

The chain has TRBV29-1 and TRBJ1-1; no clear D gene. V was pared by 7 bases and J by 1 base, with 13 bases between. Germline V gene sequence: CDR1 SQVTM, CDR2 ANQGSEA. CDR3 length: 13 amino acids. This CDR3 is CSGVQDANTEAFF. The CDR3 DNA is TGCAGCGGAGTGCAGGACGCGAACACTGAAGCTTTCTTT.

This clone came up once. The V call is TRBV5-1, the J call TRBJ2-7, with 7 bases identical to TRBD2. V was pared by 4 bases and J by 6 bases, with 13 bases of the junction left unmatched. The CDR3 length is 15 residues. Germline V lookup: CDR1 SGHRS, CDR2 YFSETQ. The CDR3 nucleotides are TGCGCCAGCAGCACAATTTTAGGGAGGGACGGCGAGCAGTACTTC. This codes for CASSTILGRDGEQYF.

V usage is TRBV28 and J usage is TRBJ2-5; 8 nucleotides line up with TRBD1. Germline assignment: CDR1 MDHEN and CDR2 SYDVKM. Trimming took 7 bases from V and 5 from J; bases not matched to a gene: 9. CDR3 length: 14 residues. In DNA form, the CDR3 reads TGTGCCAGCAAGGTGAGATACAGGGGGGAGACCCAGTACTTC. Its protein product is CASKVRYRGETQYF.

The chain carries TRBV11-2 and TRBJ2-7, with D perhaps matching TRBD1 or TRBD2 (5 bases each). V was shortened by 5 bases and J by 0 bases, with 14 bases between the two germline ends. This CDR3 is 15 amino acids long. Germline loops: CDR1 SGHAT, CDR2 FQNNGV. The CDR3 protein is CASSLGPPSSYEQYF. CDR3 nucleotide sequence: TGTGCCAGCAGCCTGGGACCGCCGAGCTCCTACGAGCAGTACTTC. Drawing the rest from reference TRBV11-2 and TRBJ2-7, the complete variable domain is EAGVAQSPRYKIIEKRQSVAFWCNPISGHATLYWYQQILGQGPKLLIQFQNNGVVDDSQLPKDRFSAERLKGVDSTLKIQPAKLEDSAVYLCASSLGPPSSYEQYFGPGTRLTVT.

This chain uses TRBV2 with TRBJ2-7; maybe TRBD1 (6 bases). There are 13 residues in the CDR3. Germline V gives CDR1 SNHLY, CDR2 FYNNEI. Deletions cut 11 bases from V and 2 bases from J, with 16 bases between. The CDR3 region has the DNA TGTGCCGGCTCGGACAGACTAACCTACGAGCAGTACTTC. Its translation is CAGSDRLTYEQYF.

The chain couples TRBV7-9 to TRBJ2-5; 11 bases match TRBD1. Germline V lookup: CDR1 SEHNR, CDR2 FQNEAQ (reference sequence). This CDR3 has 17 amino acids. J lost 5 bases, V lost 7 bases, and 15 bases had no gene match. CDR3 amino acids: CASTKRLSRTGGETQYF. As DNA, the CDR3 is TGTGCCAGCACCAAGAGATTATCCAGGACAGGGGGCGAGACCCAGTACTTC.

V and J are TRBV2 and TRBJ1-1, with 7 bases fitting TRBD1. From germline, CDR1 is SNHLY and CDR2 FYNNEI. With 0 bases clipped from V and 2 bases from J, the junction kept 15 bases outside the gene matches. The CDR3 totals 19 residues. CDR3 residues: CASSEALAIPRGGNTEAFF. CDR3 DNA: TGTGCCAGCAGTGAAGCTCTGGCAATACCCAGGGGGGGCAACACTGAAGCTTTCTTT.

The CDR3 region is CASSPTENTGELFF. CDR3 coding DNA: TGTGCCAGCAGCCCGACAGAGAACACCGGGGAGCTGTTTTTT. This sequence joins TRBV11-2 and TRBJ2-2; D may be TRBD1 (5 bases). The CDR3 contains 14 residues. Germline lookup yields CDR1 SGHAT and CDR2 FQNNGV. The ends were cut back, 5 bases at V and 1 base at J, with 8 bases in the middle.

This clone was counted a single time. This sequence joins TRBV2 and TRBJ1-3; TRBD1 might be the D (5 bases). The CDR3 is 14 amino acids. The germline CDR1 and CDR2 sequences are SNHLY and FYNNEI. Trimming took 6 bases from V and 4 from J, leaving 13 bases between them. The CDR3 reads CASRLDRRGNTIYF. CDR3 DNA sequence: TGTGCCAGCAGGCTAGACAGACGGGGAAACACCATATATTTT.

The chain employs TRBV7-9 and TRBJ2-2; 7 nucleotides agree with TRBD1. Germline CDR1 and CDR2: SEHNR and FQNEAQ (reference sequence). The length of the CDR3 is 18 residues. The V gene end was trimmed by 8 bases and the J gene end by 4 bases; junction bases not matched to a gene: 19. CDR3 DNA sequence: TGTGCCAGCCGCTCTGACAGCCGCGTCACAGGGGCCACCGGGGAGCTGTTTTTT. Its translation: CASRSDSRVTGATGELFF.

The genes are TRBV9 and TRBJ1-5; D may be TRBD1 (6 bases). The CDR3 is 16 residues long. The germline V and J ends were trimmed by 5 bases and 3 bases, with 18 bases remaining between them. Germline CDR1 and CDR2: SGDLS and YYNGEE. The CDR3 sequence: CASRKAGAAFNQPQHF. CDR3 nucleotide sequence: TGTGCCAGCAGGAAAGCAGGGGCCGCTTTCAATCAGCCCCAGCATTTT. Based on the CDR3 plus reference TRBV9 and TRBJ1-5, the full variable domain is DSGVTQTPKHLITATGQRVTLRCSPRSGDLSVYWYQQSLDQGLQFLIQYYNGEERAKGNILERFSAQQFPDLHSELNLSSLELGDSALYFCASRKAGAAFNQPQHFGDGTRLSIL.

The chain carries TRBV29-1 and TRBJ2-7, with D possibly being TRBD1 or TRBD2 (5 bases each). CDR1 is SQVTM, CDR2 ANQGSEA, per germline. Trimming removed 5 bases from V and 0 bases from J, with 14 bases in between. The CDR3 runs to 14 residues. The CDR3 nucleotides read TGCAGCGTTACCGGGACGGAAAGCTCCTACGAGCAGTACTTC. This sequence encodes CSVTGTESSYEQYF.

This clone showed up just once. The chain has TRBV10-3 and TRBJ1-1; D perhaps matches TRBD1 (5 bases). Germline V gene sequence: CDR1 ENHRY, CDR2 SYGVKD. V lost 6 bases and J 4 bases, leaving 21 bases between the germline ends. The CDR3 has 16 residues. DNA of the CDR3: TGTGCCATCAGGTCGGCAGTTGAAGGCCAGGGCACTGAAGCTTTCTTT. Encoded protein: CAIRSAVEGQGTEAFF.

The chain joins TRBV9 to TRBJ2-3; D uncertain. The V gene's germline CDR1 is SGDLS and CDR2 YYNGEE. Trimming removed 4 bases at V and 0 bases at J, with 9 bases between. The CDR3 has 14 amino acids. The CDR3 region has the DNA TGTGCCAGCAGCTCCCGACTGAGCACAGATACGCAGTATTTT. This translates into CASSSRLSTDTQYF.

V usage is TRBV10-3 and J usage is TRBJ2-4; D is uncertain. V shed 6 bases and J shed 7 bases, with 10 bases lying between them. Germline assignment: CDR1 ENHRY and CDR2 SYGVKD. The CDR3 consists of 12 residues. In nucleotides, the CDR3 is TGTGCCATCAGGACCGAGTGGAACATTCAGTACTTC. This encodes CAIRTEWNIQYF.

The chain links TRBV5-1 to TRBJ1-4; D is ambiguous. Deletions cut 0 bases from V and 6 bases from J, with 12 bases between. This CDR3 spans 15 amino acids. Germline CDR1 and CDR2: SGHRS and YFSETQ. The CDR3 sequence is CASSLGEVWYEKLFF. The CDR3 bases are TGCGCCAGCAGCTTGGGGGAGGTGTGGTATGAAAAACTGTTTTTT. The whole variable domain, remainder taken from reference TRBV5-1 and TRBJ1-4, is KAGVTQTPRYLIKTRGQQVTLSCSPISGHRSVSWYQQTPGQGLQFLFEYFSETQRNKGNFPGRFSGRQFSNSRSEMNVSTLELGDSALYLCASSLGEVWYEKLFFGSGTQLSVL.

V and J are TRBV5-5 and TRBJ2-2, with D unresolved. CDR1 is SGHKS, CDR2 YYEKEE, per germline (reference sequence). This CDR3 contains 15 residues. V lost 3 bases and J lost 0, with 9 bases in between. CDR3 in amino acids: CASSSLHANTGELFF. The CDR3, as DNA: TGTGCCAGCAGCTCGCTACATGCGAACACCGGGGAGCTGTTTTTT.

V usage is TRBV18 and J usage is TRBJ1-2; D is unresolved. Germline CDR1 reads KGHSH; CDR2 reads LQKENI. The CDR3 covers 18 residues. The V and J ends lost 2 bases and 6 bases respectively, with 25 bases between them. CDR3 in amino acids: CASSPNIVGSSLRNGYTF. The CDR3 DNA is TGTGCCAGCTCACCAAATATTGTCGGCAGTTCCCTCAGGAATGGCTACACCTTC. The complete variable domain, with remaining parts taken from reference TRBV18 and TRBJ1-2, reads NAGVMQNPRHLVRRRGQEARLRCSPMKGHSHVYWYRQLPEEGLKFMVYLQKENIIDESGMPKERFSAEFPKEGPSILRIQQVVRGDSAAYFCASSPNIVGSSLRNGYTFGSGTRLTVV.

This chain uses TRBV18 with TRBJ2-7; 7 bases align to TRBD1. Per the germline V gene, CDR1 is KGHSH and CDR2 is LQKENI. The CDR3 runs to 16 residues. The V and J ends lost 5 bases and 0 bases, in that order; junction bases with no gene match: 10. CDR3 amino acids: CASSSMTGSYSYEQYF. The CDR3 DNA reads as TGTGCCAGCTCATCAATGACAGGGAGCTACTCCTACGAGCAGTACTTC.

This chain uses TRBV28 with TRBJ2-1; D remains unclear. Germline V gene lookup returns CDR1 MDHEN and CDR2 SYDVKM. V lost 5 bases and J 3 bases, leaving 17 bases between the germline ends. The CDR3 has 16 residues. The CDR3 sequence is CASSPSLVPYYNEQFF. CDR3 in DNA: TGTGCCAGCAGTCCATCTCTCGTGCCCTACTACAATGAGCAGTTCTTC.

The rearrangement uses TRBV18 and TRBJ1-1; D remains unclear. Germline CDR1 and CDR2: KGHSH and LQKENI. Trimming stripped 3 bases from V and 0 bases from J, with 8 bases between. The length of the CDR3 is 14 residues. The CDR3 bases are TGTGCCAGCTCACCGTCAAGGGTGAACACTGAAGCTTTCTTT. It yields the protein CASSPSRVNTEAFF.

This chain links TRBV5-4 with TRBJ1-6; tentative D call: TRBD1 (5 bases). V dropped 4 bases and J dropped 8 bases, with 7 bases sitting between them. Looked up from germline, CDR1 is SGHNT and CDR2 is YYREEE (reference sequence). This CDR3 is 12 amino acids long. The CDR3, as DNA: TGTGCCAGCAGCAGGGGTGATTCACCCCTCCACTTT. Translation gives CASSRGDSPLHF.

This clone showed up just once. The CDR3 reads CASGVDRVYGETQYF. In DNA form, the CDR3 reads TGTGCCAGCGGAGTAGACAGGGTTTATGGAGAGACCCAGTACTTC. The V call is TRBV25-1, the J call TRBJ2-5; 7 positions match TRBD1. V trimming: 8 bases; J trimming: 4 bases; junction bases outside the gene matches: 13. The CDR3 sequence is 15 residues long. CDR1 MGHDK and CDR2 SYGVNS come from the germline V gene.

The J gene is TRBJ2-2, the V gene TRBV6-5, with a weak D call TRBD2 (6 bases). Per germline, CDR1 MNHEY and CDR2 SVGAGI. The CDR3 spans 15 residues. The germline V and J ends were trimmed by 7 bases and 6 bases, with 18 bases remaining between them. CDR3 sequence reads: CASTETFSGAGELFF. The CDR3 coding sequence is TGTGCCAGCACCGAAACCTTCTCGGGGGCCGGGGAGCTGTTTTTT.

V usage is TRBV5-1 and J usage is TRBJ2-2; D gene unclear. CDR3 length equals 13 residues. V lost 3 bases and J 3 bases, leaving 6 bases between the germline ends. Germline lookup yields CDR1 SGHRS and CDR2 YFSETQ. The DNA for the CDR3 is TGCGCCAGCAGCTATTTAGACACCGGGGAGCTGTTTTTT. Its protein product is CASSYLDTGELFF.

This clone has only a few counts. The chain employs TRBV6-5 and TRBJ1-1; D possibly corresponds to TRBD1 (5 bases). Germline CDR1 reads MNHEY; CDR2 reads SVGAGI. V gave up 0 bases and J gave up 3 bases, with 11 bases separating them. This CDR3 is built from 15 residues. CDR3 sequence: CASSYSGVSDTEAFF. CDR3 nucleotides: TGTGCCAGCAGTTACTCGGGGGTCTCGGACACTGAAGCTTTCTTT.

The chain has TRBV9 and TRBJ1-1; 7 nucleotides agree with TRBD1. The germline gives CDR1 SGDLS, CDR2 YYNGEE. This CDR3 is 16 amino acids long. V lost 4 bases and J lost 0; bases outside the gene matches: 9. CDR3 protein: CASSPTRQGLNTEAFF. The CDR3 nucleotides are TGTGCCAGCAGCCCCACCCGACAGGGCTTGAACACTGAAGCTTTCTTT.

V gene TRBV4-1 combines with J gene TRBJ2-3, with 7 nucleotides matching TRBD2. V gave up 7 bases and J gave up 2 bases; unmatched junction bases: 12. CDR3 length equals 16 residues. CDR1 is MGHRA, CDR2 YSYEKL, per germline. The CDR3 DNA reads TGCGCCAGCACCTCACAACAGCGGGGCGCCACAGATACGCAGTATTTT. It specifies CASTSQQRGATDTQYF.

V and J are TRBV10-3 and TRBJ2-5; 10 nucleotides agree with TRBD2. Germline V gives CDR1 ENHRY, CDR2 SYGVKD. The junction had 4 bases not matched to a gene; V was cut back by 0 bases and J by 3 bases. The CDR3 is made up of 16 amino acids. The CDR3 region is CAISESSGGKKETQYF. In DNA form, the CDR3 reads TGTGCCATCAGTGAGTCTAGCGGGGGGAAAAAAGAGACCCAGTACTTC.

V is TRBV10-2 and J is TRBJ2-1; D is unclear. The V and J ends lost 10 bases and 0 bases respectively, with 13 bases between them. From germline, CDR1 is WSHSY and CDR2 SAAADI. This CDR3 is built from 14 residues. The CDR3 reads CATLIFASYNEQFF. The CDR3 region has the DNA TGCGCCACCTTGATATTTGCCTCCTACAATGAGCAGTTCTTC.

The rearrangement links TRBV19 to TRBJ1-5; D is undetermined. Germline CDR1 LNHDA, CDR2 SQIVND (reference sequence). The CDR3 spans 14 residues. V lost 3 bases to trimming and J lost 3 bases, with 9 bases between them. The CDR3 region is CASSIRSLNQPQHF. The CDR3 DNA reads TGTGCCAGTAGTATCCGCAGTCTCAATCAGCCCCAGCATTTT.

The chain recombines TRBV6-5 with TRBJ1-1; D not resolved. Looked up from germline, CDR1 is MNHEY and CDR2 is SVGAGI. This CDR3 is 12 amino acids long. V was trimmed by 0 bases and J by 12 bases, leaving 11 bases between them. For the CDR3, the DNA is TGTGCCAGCAGTTACTCGGAGGGAACAACTTTCTTT. This gives the protein CASSYSEGTTFF.